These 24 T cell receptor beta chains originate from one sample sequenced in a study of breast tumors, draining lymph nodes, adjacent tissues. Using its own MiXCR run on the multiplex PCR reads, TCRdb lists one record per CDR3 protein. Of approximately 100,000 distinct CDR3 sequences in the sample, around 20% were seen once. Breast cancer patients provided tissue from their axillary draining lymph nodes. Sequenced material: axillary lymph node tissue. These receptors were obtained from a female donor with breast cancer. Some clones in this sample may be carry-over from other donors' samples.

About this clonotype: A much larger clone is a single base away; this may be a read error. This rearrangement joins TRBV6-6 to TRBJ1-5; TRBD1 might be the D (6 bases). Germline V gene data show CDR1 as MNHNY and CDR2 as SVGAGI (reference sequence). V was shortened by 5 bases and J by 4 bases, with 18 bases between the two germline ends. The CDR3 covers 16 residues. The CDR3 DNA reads TGTGCCAGCAGTCGCAAGACAGGAGCTAATAATCAGCCCCAGCATTTT. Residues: CASSRKTGANNQPQHF.

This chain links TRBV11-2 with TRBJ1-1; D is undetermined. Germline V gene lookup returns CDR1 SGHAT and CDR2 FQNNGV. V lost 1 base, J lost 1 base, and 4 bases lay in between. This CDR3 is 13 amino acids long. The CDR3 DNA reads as TGTGCCAGCAGCTTAGGAAGGAACACTGAAGCTTTCTTT. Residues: CASSLGRNTEAFF.

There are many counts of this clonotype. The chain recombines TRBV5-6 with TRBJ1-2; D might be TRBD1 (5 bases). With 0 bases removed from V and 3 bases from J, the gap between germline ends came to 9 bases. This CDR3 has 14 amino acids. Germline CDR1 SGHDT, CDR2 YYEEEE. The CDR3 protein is CASSLVGEDYGYTF. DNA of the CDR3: TGTGCCAGCAGCTTGGTGGGGGAGGACTATGGCTACACCTTC. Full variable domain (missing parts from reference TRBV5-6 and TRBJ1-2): DAGVTQSPTHLIKTRGQQVTLRCSPKSGHDTVSWYQQALGQGPQFIFQYYEEEERQRGNFPDRFSGHQFPNYSSELNVNALLLGDSALYLCASSLVGEDYGYTFGSGTRLTVV.

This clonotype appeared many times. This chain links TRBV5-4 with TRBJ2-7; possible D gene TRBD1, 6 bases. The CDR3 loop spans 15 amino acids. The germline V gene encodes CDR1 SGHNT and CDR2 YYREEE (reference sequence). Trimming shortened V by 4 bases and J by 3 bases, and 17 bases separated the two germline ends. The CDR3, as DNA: TGTGCCAGCAGCCAAACCAGCCGGGACAACTACGAGCAGTACTTC. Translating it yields CASSQTSRDNYEQYF.

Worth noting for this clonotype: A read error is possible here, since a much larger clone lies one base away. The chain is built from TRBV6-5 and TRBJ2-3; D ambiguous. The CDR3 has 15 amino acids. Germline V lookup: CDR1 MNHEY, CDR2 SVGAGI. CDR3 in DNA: TGTGCCAGCAGTTACAGAAGTTTCAGCACAGATGCGCAGTATTTT. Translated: CASSYRSFSTDAQYF.

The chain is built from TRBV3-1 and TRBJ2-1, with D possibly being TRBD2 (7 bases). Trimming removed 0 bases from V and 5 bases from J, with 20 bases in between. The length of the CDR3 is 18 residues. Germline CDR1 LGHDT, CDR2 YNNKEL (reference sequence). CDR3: CASSQDIRGAHHDNEQFF. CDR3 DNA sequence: TGTGCCAGCAGCCAAGATATACGGGGGGCACACCACGACAATGAGCAGTTCTTC.

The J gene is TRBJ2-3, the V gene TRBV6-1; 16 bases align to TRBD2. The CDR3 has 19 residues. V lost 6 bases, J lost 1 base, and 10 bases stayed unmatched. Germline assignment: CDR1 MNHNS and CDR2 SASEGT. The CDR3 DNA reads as TGTGCCAGCAGGCCTCCGGGACTAGCGGGGGGGGGGGGCACAGATACGCAGTATTTT. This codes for CASRPPGLAGGGGTDTQYF.

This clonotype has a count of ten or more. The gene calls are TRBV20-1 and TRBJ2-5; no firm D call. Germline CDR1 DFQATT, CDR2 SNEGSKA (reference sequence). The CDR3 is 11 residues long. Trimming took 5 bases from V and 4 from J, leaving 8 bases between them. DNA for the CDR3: TGCAGTGCTCTTTGGGGAGAGACCCAGTACTTC. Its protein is CSALWGETQYF.

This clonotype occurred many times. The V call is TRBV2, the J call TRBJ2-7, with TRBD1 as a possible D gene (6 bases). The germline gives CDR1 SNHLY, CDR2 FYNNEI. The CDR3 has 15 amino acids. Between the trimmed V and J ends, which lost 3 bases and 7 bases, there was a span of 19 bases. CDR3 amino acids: CASSEVVASRGEQYF. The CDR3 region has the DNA TGTGCCAGCAGTGAGGTGGTAGCCTCAAGGGGGGAGCAGTACTTC.

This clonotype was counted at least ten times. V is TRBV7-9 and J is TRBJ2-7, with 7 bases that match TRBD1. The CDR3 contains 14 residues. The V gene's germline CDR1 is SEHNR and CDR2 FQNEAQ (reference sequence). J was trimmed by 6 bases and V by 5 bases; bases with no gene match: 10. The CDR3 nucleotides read TGTGCCAGCAGCCAGACAGCAACAGGGGTCGAGCAGTACTTC. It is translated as CASSQTATGVEQYF.

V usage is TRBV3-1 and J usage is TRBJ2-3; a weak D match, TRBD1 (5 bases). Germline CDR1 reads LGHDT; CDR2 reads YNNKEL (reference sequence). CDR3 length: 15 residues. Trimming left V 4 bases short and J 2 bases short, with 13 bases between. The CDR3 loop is CASSPGYSVTDTQYF. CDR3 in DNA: TGTGCCAGCAGCCCAGGGTACTCGGTCACAGATACGCAGTATTTT.

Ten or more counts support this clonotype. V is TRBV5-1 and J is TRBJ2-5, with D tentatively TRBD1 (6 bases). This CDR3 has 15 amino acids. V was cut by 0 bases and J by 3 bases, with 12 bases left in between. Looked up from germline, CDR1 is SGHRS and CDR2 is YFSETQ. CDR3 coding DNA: TGCGCCAGCAGCTTGGGGACAGTGGGAAAAGAGACCCAGTACTTC. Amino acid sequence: CASSLGTVGKETQYF.

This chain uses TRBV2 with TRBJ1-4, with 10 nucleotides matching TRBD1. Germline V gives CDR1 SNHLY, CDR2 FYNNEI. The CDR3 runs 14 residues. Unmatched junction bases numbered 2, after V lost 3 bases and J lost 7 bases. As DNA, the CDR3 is TGTGCCAGCAGTGAGGACAGGGGGTTTGAAAAACTGTTTTTT. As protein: CASSEDRGFEKLFF.

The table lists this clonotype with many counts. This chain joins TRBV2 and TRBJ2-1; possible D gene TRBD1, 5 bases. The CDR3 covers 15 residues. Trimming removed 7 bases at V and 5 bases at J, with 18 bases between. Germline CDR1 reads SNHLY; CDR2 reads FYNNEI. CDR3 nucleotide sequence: TGTGCCAGCACCCAAGGGCAGGGTTTGGACAATGAGCAGTTCTTC. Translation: CASTQGQGLDNEQFF.

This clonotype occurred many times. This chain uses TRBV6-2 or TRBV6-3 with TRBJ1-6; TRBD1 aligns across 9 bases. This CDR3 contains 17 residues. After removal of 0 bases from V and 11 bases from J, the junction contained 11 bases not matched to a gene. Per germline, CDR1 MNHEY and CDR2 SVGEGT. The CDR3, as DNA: TGTGCCAGCAGTTACTCAGTCCGGGAGACAGGGGGTACACCCCTCCACTTT. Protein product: CASSYSVRETGGTPLHF.

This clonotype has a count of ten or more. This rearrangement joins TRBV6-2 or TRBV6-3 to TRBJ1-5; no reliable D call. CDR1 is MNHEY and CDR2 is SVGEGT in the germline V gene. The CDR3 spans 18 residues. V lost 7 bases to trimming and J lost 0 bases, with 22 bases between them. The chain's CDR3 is CASTEGWGSLYSNQPQHF. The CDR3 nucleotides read TGTGCCAGCACCGAAGGGTGGGGAAGCCTCTATAGCAATCAGCCCCAGCATTTT.

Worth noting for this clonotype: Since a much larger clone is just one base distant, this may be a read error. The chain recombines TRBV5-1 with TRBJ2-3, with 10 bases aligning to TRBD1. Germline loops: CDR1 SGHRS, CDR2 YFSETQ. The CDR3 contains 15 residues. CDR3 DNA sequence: TGCGCCAGCAGCCGCGGGACAGGGGCCTCAGATACGCGGTATTTT. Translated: CASSRGTGASDTRYF. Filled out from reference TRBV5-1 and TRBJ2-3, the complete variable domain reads KAGVTQTPRYLIKTRGQQVTLSCSPISGHRSVSWYQQTPGQGLQFLFEYFSETQRNKGNFPGRFSGRQFSNSRSEMNVSTLELGDSALYLCASSRGTGASDTRYFGPGTRLTVL.

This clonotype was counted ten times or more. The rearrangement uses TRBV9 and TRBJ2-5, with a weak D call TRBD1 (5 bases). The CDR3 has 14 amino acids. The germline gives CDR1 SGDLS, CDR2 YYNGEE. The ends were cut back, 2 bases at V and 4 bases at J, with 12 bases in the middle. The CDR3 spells CASSVEGDGETQYF. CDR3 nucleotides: TGTGCCAGCAGCGTGGAAGGGGATGGAGAGACCCAGTACTTC.

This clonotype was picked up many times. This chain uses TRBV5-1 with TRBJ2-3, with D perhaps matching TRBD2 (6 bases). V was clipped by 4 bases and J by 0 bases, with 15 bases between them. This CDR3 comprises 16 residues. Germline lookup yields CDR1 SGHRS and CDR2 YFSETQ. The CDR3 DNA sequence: TGCGCCAGCAGCCCCAGGAGGGTCACTAGCACAGATACGCAGTATTTT. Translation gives CASSPRRVTSTDTQYF.

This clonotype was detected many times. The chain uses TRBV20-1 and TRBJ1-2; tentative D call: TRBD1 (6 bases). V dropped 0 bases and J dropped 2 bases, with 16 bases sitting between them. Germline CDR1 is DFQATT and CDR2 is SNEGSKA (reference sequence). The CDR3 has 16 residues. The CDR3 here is CSARDLATGWNYGYTF. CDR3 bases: TGCAGTGCTAGAGATCTTGCCACAGGGTGGAACTATGGCTACACCTTC.

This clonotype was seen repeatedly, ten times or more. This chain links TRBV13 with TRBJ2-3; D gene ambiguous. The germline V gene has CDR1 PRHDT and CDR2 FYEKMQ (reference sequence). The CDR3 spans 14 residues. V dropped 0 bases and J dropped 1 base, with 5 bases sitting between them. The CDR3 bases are TGTGCCAGCAGCTTAGGCCTGGGCACAGATACGCAGTATTTT. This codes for CASSLGLGTDTQYF.

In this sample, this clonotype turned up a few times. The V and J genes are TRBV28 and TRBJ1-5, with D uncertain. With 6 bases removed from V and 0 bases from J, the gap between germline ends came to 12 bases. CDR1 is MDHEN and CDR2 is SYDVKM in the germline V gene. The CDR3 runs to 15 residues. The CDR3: CASRKQLDSNQPQHF. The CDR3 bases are TGTGCCAGCAGAAAGCAGCTCGATAGCAATCAGCCCCAGCATTTT.

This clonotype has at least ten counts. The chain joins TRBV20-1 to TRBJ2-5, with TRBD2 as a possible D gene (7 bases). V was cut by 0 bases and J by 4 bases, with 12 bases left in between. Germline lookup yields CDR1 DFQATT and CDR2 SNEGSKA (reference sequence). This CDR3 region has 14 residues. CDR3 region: CSARDAGAGETQYF. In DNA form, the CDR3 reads TGCAGTGCTAGAGATGCGGGGGCCGGAGAGACCCAGTACTTC.

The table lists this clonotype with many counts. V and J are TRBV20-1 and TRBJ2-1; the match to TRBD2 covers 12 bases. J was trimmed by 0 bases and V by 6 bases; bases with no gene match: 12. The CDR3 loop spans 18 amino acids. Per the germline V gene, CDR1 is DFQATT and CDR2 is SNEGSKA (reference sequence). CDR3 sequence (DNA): TGCAGTGCGGTTAAGGGGGGACTAGCGGGCCCCTCCTACAATGAGCAGTTCTTC. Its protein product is CSAVKGGLAGPSYNEQFF.